This TCR beta chain was sequenced for a study of CD8+ T cells in alopecia areata. Across the whole study: It was 6 to 18 months of tofacitinib, and then there were 6 months off drug.

TCR sequencing used cDNA made by reverse transcription of extracted RNA. Sequenced by immunoSEQ multiplex PCR; TCRdb stores in-frame clones only, minus some. The sample has some 170,000 clones, about 72% seen once. Study findings and constraints: Clonality exceeded that of normal scalp in lesional scalp, most notably in alopecia totalis/universalis.

In alopecia areata patients, both lesional scalp punch biopsies and peripheral blood were collected. V shed 5 bases and J 8 bases; nucleotides not matched to a gene: 7. This CDR3 region has 14 residues. CDR1 and CDR2 from the germline V gene are SGHTA and FQGNSA. As regards this clone: Its antigen is unknown.

Sequencing used CD8+ T cells sorted from blood, obtained at week 0. The sequence came from a human donor with alopecia areata. The chain carries TRBV7-2 and TRBJ1-2; 11 bases line up with TRBD1. CDR3 bases: TGTGCCAGCAGCAATCAGGACAGGGGGCAAGGCTACACCTTC. Residues: CASSNQDRGQGYTF.